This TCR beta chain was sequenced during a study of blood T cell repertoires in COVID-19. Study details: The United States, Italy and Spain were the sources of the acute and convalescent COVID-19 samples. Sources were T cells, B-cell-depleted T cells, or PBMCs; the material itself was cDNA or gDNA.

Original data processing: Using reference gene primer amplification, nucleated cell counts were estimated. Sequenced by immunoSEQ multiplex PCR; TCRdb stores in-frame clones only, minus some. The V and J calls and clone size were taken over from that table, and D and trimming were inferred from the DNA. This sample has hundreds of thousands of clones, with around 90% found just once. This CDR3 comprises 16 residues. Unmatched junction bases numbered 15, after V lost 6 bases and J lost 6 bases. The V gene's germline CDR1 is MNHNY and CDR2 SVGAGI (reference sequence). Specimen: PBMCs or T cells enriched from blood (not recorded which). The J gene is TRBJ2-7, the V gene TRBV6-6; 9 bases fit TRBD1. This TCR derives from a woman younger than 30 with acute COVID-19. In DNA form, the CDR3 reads TGTGCCAGCAGGAAGGACAGGGGAGATAGGGGGCTCGAGCAGTACTTC. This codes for CASRKDRGDRGLEQYF.